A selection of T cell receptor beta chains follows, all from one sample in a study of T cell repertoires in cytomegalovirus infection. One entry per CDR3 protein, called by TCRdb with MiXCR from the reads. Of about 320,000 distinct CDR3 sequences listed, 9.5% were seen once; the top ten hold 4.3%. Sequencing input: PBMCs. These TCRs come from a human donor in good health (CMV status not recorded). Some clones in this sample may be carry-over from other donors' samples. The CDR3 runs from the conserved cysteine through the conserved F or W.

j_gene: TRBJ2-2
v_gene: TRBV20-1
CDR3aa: CSAFGSGTGELFF

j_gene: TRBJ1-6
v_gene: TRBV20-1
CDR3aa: CSATADRTNNSPLHF

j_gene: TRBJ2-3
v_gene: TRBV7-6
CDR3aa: CASSLTSERTDTQYF

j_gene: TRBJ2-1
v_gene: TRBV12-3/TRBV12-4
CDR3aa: CASSNSGRTNEQFF

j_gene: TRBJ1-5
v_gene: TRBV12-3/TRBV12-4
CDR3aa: CASSFRGFNQPQHF

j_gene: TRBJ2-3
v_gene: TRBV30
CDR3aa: CAWSQGLPTDTQYF

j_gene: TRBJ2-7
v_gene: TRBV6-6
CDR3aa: CASKSSGRYVQYF

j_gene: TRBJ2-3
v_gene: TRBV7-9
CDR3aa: CASSFAGTGADTQYF

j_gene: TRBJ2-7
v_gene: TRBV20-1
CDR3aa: CSALNRAADGGVRGYEQYF

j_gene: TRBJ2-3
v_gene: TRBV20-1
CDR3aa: CSARAGAGGSTDTQYF

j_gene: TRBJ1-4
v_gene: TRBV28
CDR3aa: CATSDRGYEKLFF

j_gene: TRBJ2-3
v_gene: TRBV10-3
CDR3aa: CAISDQAGKSTDTQYF

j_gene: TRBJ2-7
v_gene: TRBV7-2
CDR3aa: CASGSGSLGIYEQYF

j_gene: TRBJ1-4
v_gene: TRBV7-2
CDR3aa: CASSLGKDGKLFF

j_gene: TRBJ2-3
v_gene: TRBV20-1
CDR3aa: CSARDGTSGWRDTQYF

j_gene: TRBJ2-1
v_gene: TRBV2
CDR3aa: CASSETSGRNEQFF

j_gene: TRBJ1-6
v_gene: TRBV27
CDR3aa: CATSVGDSASPLHF

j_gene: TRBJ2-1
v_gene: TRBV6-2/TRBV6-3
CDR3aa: CASTSSYNEQFF

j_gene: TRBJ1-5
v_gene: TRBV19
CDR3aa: CASTELAPRGLLYSNQPQHF

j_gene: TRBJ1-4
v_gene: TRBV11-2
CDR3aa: CASSSIRDRWSEKLFF

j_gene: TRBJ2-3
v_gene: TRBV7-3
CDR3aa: CASSFSGSLDTQYF

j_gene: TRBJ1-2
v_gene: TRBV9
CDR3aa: CASSARTDYGYTF

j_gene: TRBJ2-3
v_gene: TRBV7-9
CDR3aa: CARSSTEDTQYF

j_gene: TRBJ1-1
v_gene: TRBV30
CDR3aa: CAWVRDTLNTEAFF

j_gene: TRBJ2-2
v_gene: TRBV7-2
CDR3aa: CASSPKTGGAPGGELFF

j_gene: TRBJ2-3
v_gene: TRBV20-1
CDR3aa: CSAGYAGTTDTQYF

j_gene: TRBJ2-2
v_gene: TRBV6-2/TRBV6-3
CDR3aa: CASSYGQVDTGELFF

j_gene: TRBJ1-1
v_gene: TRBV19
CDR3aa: CASSMTVMNTEAFF

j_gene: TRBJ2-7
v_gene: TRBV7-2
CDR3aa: CASSLQGYPYEQYF